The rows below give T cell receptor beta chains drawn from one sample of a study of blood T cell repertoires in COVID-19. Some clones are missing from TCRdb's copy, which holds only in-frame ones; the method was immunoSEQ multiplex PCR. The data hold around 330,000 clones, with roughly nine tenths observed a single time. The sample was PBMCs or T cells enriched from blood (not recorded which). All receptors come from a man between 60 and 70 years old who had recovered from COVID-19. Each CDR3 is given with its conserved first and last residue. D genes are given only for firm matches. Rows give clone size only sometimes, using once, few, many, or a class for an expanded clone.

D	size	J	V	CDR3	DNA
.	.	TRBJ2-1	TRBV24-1	CATTEGDEQFF	TGTGCCACCACGGAGGGAGATGAGCAGTTCTTC
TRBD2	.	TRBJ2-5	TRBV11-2	CASSPRGGGPEETQYF	TGTGCCAGCAGCCCCCGTGGGGGAGGGCCTGAGGAGACCCAGTACTTC
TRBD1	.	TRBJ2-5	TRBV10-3	CAISEGQGVGRETQYF	TGTGCCATCAGTGAAGGCCAGGGGGTGGGGCGAGAGACCCAGTACTTC
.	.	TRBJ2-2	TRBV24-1	CATSDPGQNTGELFF	TGTGCCACCAGTGACCCCGGACAGAACACCGGGGAGCTGTTTTTT
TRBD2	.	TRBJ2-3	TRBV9	CASSGLAGDTQYF	TGTGCCAGCTCGGGACTAGCGGGAGATACGCAGTATTTT
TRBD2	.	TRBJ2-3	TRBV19	CASSTTSVFDTQYF	TGTGCCAGTAGTACGACTAGCGTTTTTGATACGCAGTATTTT
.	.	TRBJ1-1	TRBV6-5	CASGDSYTEAFF	TGTGCCAGTGGAGACAGTTACACTGAAGCTTTCTTT
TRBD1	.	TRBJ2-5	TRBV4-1	CASSHGDREQETQYF	TGCGCCAGCAGCCACGGTGACAGGGAGCAAGAGACCCAGTACTTC
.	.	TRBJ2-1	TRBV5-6	CASSLGVLEQFF	TGTGCCAGCAGCTTGGGCGTGTTAGAGCAGTTCTTC
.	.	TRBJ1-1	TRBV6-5	CASIFIASTEAFF	TGTGCCAGCATCTTTATAGCTAGCACTGAAGCTTTCTTT
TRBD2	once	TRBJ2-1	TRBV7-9	CASSLASGRVDEQFF	TGTGCCAGCAGCTTAGCTAGCGGGAGAGTGGATGAGCAGTTCTTC
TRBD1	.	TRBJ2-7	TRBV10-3	CAINAWTGGSYEQYF	TGTGCCATCAACGCCTGGACAGGGGGCTCCTACGAGCAGTACTTC
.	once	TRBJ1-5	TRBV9	CASSPRGGTQPQHF	TGTGCCAGCAGCCCCCGTGGGGGGACTCAGCCCCAGCATTTT
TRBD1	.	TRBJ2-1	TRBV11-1	CASRQTGGAYNEQFF	TGTGCCAGCAGACAAACAGGGGGCGCCTACAATGAGCAGTTCTTC
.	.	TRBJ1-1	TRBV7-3	CASSLSGSGTEAFF	TGTGCCAGCAGCTTATCCGGGTCGGGGACTGAAGCTTTCTTT
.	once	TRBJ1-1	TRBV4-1	CASSQGQPNTEAFF	TGCGCCAGCAGCCAAGGACAGCCGAACACTGAAGCTTTCTTT
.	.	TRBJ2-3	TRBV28	CATKGGDPQNTQYF	TGTGCCACGAAAGGAGGAGATCCCCAGAATACGCAGTATTTT
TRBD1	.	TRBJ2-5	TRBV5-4	CASSFKDRGGETQYF	TGTGCCAGCAGCTTTAAGGACAGGGGAGGAGAGACCCAGTACTTC
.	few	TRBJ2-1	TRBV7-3	CASRTTGGNDNEQFF	TGTGCCAGCCGGACTACCGGGGGAAATGACAATGAGCAGTTCTTC
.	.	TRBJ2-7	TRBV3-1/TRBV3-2	CASSQDYFYEQYF	TGTGCCAGCAGCCAAGACTACTTCTACGAGCAGTACTTC